The source of this T cell receptor (beta chain) is a study of cytomegalovirus exposure and HLA in healthy donors. PCR employed 60 Vbeta and 13 Jbeta primers. Generated by immunoSEQ multiplex PCR, the TCRdb table keeps only in-frame clones and is missing some. The table has about 160,000 clones, more than 65% seen once. Germline V gene data show CDR1 as SNHLY and CDR2 as FYNNEI. There are 13 residues in the CDR3. The V segment lost 9 bases and the J segment 7 bases; nucleotides outside the gene matches: 7. The chain is built from TRBV2 and TRBJ1-4; 8 bases match TRBD1. Sequencing used PBMCs. This receptor was taken from a woman aged 50 to 65 in good health and CMV-seronegative. CDR3 residues: CARETGVGEKLFF. The CDR3 nucleotides are TGTGCCAGAGAGACAGGGGTTGGTGAAAAACTGTTTTTT.